What follows are 21 T cell receptor beta chains derived from one specimen sequenced in a study of shared clonotypes between healthy human individuals. Libraries were prepared by immunoSEQ multiplex PCR; TCRdb keeps only in-frame clonotypes and omits some of them. The data hold some 2 million clones, with roughly 94% observed a single time. The material sequenced was naive CD4+ T cells sorted from blood. Subset noted: CD45RA+ positively selected. These receptors came from a man aged 18 to 30 in good health.

The chain recombines TRBV7-2 with TRBJ2-5; TRBD1 or TRBD2 may be the D gene (6 bases each). This CDR3 region has 14 residues. Trimming left V 6 bases short and J 5 bases short, with 16 bases between. Germline V CDR1 and CDR2: SGHTA, FQGNSA. Written as DNA, the CDR3 is TGTGCCAGCAGAAGAGGCAGAGGGGGGGAGACCCAGTACTTC. It translates to CASRRGRGGETQYF.

J is TRBJ2-2 and V is TRBV6-6, with D perhaps being TRBD1 or TRBD2 (6 bases each). The CDR3 has 16 amino acids. V lost 4 bases, J lost 4 bases, and 16 bases lay in between. Germline lookup yields CDR1 MNHNY and CDR2 SVGAGI (reference sequence). The CDR3 here is CASSFLGGGRTGELFF. CDR3 DNA: TGTGCCAGCAGTTTCCTCGGAGGGGGGCGCACCGGGGAGCTGTTTTTT.

V and J are TRBV6-6 and TRBJ2-1; no clear D. The CDR3 extends over 12 amino acids. V was shortened by 4 bases and J by 12 bases, with 13 bases between the two germline ends. CDR1 is MNHNY and CDR2 is SVGAGI in the germline V gene (reference sequence). CDR3 nucleotides: TGTGCCAGCAGTTCCCTCAGCTCGGGGCAGTTCTTC. Translated: CASSSLSSGQFF.

The V gene is TRBV5-1, the J gene TRBJ2-7, with D possibly TRBD1 on 5 matching bases. The germline V gene has CDR1 SGHRS and CDR2 YFSETQ. This CDR3 contains 15 residues. V lost 0 bases to trimming and J lost 2 bases, with 12 bases between them. The CDR3 region has the DNA TGCGCCAGCAGCTTGGAACAGGTCGAAGCCTACGAGCAGTACTTC. Amino acid sequence: CASSLEQVEAYEQYF.

This chain's CDR3 is CASSSKERRGYTF. The DNA of the CDR3 is TGTGCCAGCAGCTCGAAGGAGCGGAGGGGCTACACCTTC. This sequence joins TRBV28 and TRBJ1-2, with D uncertain. Looked up from germline, CDR1 is MDHEN and CDR2 is SYDVKM. The CDR3 has 13 residues. Trimming shortened V by 6 bases and J by 8 bases, and 16 bases separated the two germline ends.

A word on this clone: This sample includes further DNA sequences coding for the same CDR3. The chain uses TRBV27 and TRBJ1-6, with TRBD1 identical over 7 bases. Germline CDR1 and CDR2: MNHEY and SMNVEV (reference sequence). V was clipped by 6 bases and J by 6 bases; unmatched bases: 2. The CDR3 totals 13 residues. The CDR3 region has the DNA TGTGCCAGCAGCGGGACAGTTAATTCACCCCTCCACTTT. This sequence encodes CASSGTVNSPLHF.

The V gene is TRBV5-1, the J gene TRBJ1-1; possible D gene TRBD1, 6 bases. Germline V gene data show CDR1 as SGHRS and CDR2 as YFSETQ. V was shortened by 5 bases and J by 3 bases, with 14 bases between the two germline ends. This CDR3 spans 14 amino acids. The CDR3: CASREGVGDTEAFF. CDR3 sequence (DNA): TGCGCCAGCAGAGAGGGGGTAGGCGACACTGAAGCTTTCTTT.

On this clone: This same CDR3 is encoded by further DNA sequences in the sample. The chain links TRBV27 to TRBJ1-1; D gene uncertain. CDR3 size: 13 residues. CDR1 is MNHEY, CDR2 SMNVEV, per germline (reference sequence). The V end was cut by 1 base, the J end by 0 bases, with 3 bases between. CDR3 DNA sequence: TGTGCCAGCAGTTTATACGTGAACACTGAAGCTTTCTTT. Amino acid sequence: CASSLYVNTEAFF.

The chain joins TRBV11-2 to TRBJ2-2; tentatively, D is TRBD1 or TRBD2 (5 bases each). Germline loops: CDR1 SGHAT, CDR2 FQNNGV. The CDR3 runs to 16 residues. Trimming removed 6 bases from V and 1 base from J, with 15 bases in between. CDR3 DNA sequence: TGTGCCAGCAGGGCGCCGGGACGACGGAACACCGGGGAGCTGTTTTTT. It codes for CASRAPGRRNTGELFF.

About this clone itself: This specimen includes other DNA sequences encoding the same CDR3. The chain couples TRBV5-1 to TRBJ2-3, with D possibly being TRBD2 (6 bases). The germline V gene has CDR1 SGHRS and CDR2 YFSETQ. V lost 2 bases and J 5 bases, leaving 9 bases between the germline ends. The CDR3 is 13 residues long. CDR3 sequence: CASSFLGGDTQYF. For the CDR3, the DNA is TGCGCCAGCAGCTTTCTGGGAGGAGATACGCAGTATTTT.

This sequence joins TRBV7-9 and TRBJ2-7, with D hard to call. The V gene's germline CDR1 is SEHNR and CDR2 FQNEAQ (reference sequence). The CDR3 is 14 amino acids. Trimming cost V 2 bases and J 0 bases, with 8 bases left between them. Written as DNA, the CDR3 is TGTGCCAGCAGCTTACAAGGGCCCTCCTACGAGCAGTACTTC. Its translation: CASSLQGPSYEQYF.

Note on this clone: Additional DNA sequences in this sample encode the identical CDR3. The chain links TRBV28 to TRBJ2-7; D possibly uses TRBD1 or TRBD2 (6 bases each). Between the trimmed V and J ends, which lost 5 bases and 2 bases, there was a span of 7 bases. The length of the CDR3 is 12 residues. Looked up from germline, CDR1 is MDHEN and CDR2 is SYDVKM. Written as DNA, the CDR3 is TGTGCCAGCAGTAGGGGGGCCTACGAGCAGTACTTC. Translation: CASSRGAYEQYF.

The chain uses TRBV5-6 and TRBJ1-2; 7 bases line up with TRBD1. Per germline, CDR1 SGHDT and CDR2 YYEEEE. V gave up 5 bases and J gave up 2 bases; unmatched junction bases: 3. The CDR3 sequence is 13 residues long. DNA for the CDR3: TGTGCCAGCAGGGCGACAGGGAACTATGGCTACACCTTC. Translation gives CASRATGNYGYTF.

Regarding this clone: The same CDR3 is also encoded by other DNA sequences in this sample. The chain uses TRBV30 and TRBJ1-6, with a possible D match to TRBD1 (6 bases). CDR3 length equals 13 residues. With 3 bases removed from V and 6 bases from J, the gap between germline ends came to 9 bases. Germline V CDR1 and CDR2: GTSNPN, SVGIG (reference sequence). The CDR3 loop is CAWRTGGNSPLHF. CDR3 nucleotides: TGTGCCTGGAGGACAGGCGGTAATTCACCCCTCCACTTT.

This sequence joins TRBV25-1 and TRBJ1-3, with no clear D. Per the germline V gene, CDR1 is MGHDK and CDR2 is SYGVNS. The germline V and J ends were trimmed by 3 bases and 1 base, with 7 bases remaining between them. The CDR3 is 14 residues long. This chain's CDR3 is CASSERGSGNTIYF. CDR3 coding DNA: TGTGCCAGCAGTGAGAGAGGTTCTGGAAACACCATATATTTT.

This chain connects TRBV7-2 to TRBJ2-1; 7 bases agree with TRBD1. After removal of 5 bases from V and 9 bases from J, the junction contained 19 bases not matched to a gene. The CDR3 runs to 17 residues. Germline V CDR1 and CDR2: SGHTA, FQGNSA. DNA of the CDR3: TGTGCCAGCAGCCCCCCTTCCCCAGGGACAGTTTTAAGTGAGCAGTTCTTC. This translates into CASSPPSPGTVLSEQFF.

J is TRBJ1-1 and V is TRBV6-5, with D maybe TRBD1 (6 bases). Germline V gene data show CDR1 as MNHEY and CDR2 as SVGAGI. This CDR3 spans 14 amino acids. V was cut by 5 bases and J by 1 base, with 11 bases left in between. The CDR3 bases are TGTGCCAGCAGTAAGGACAGCCCGAACACTGAAGCTTTCTTT. This sequence encodes CASSKDSPNTEAFF.

The chain uses TRBV27 and TRBJ1-2, with D maybe TRBD1 (5 bases). CDR1 and CDR2 from the germline V gene are MNHEY and SMNVEV (reference sequence). The CDR3 length is 13 residues. The germline V and J ends were trimmed by 7 bases and 5 bases, with 14 bases remaining between them. CDR3 protein: CASKKLTGYGYTF. In DNA, the CDR3 is TGTGCCAGCAAGAAACTCACAGGATATGGCTACACCTTC.

The genes are TRBV9 and TRBJ2-1; D uncertain. The germline gives CDR1 SGDLS, CDR2 YYNGEE. The CDR3 loop spans 12 amino acids. Trimming shortened V by 1 base and J by 8 bases, and 7 bases separated the two germline ends. CDR3 residues: CASSVTVHEQFF. The CDR3 coding sequence is TGTGCCAGCAGCGTAACTGTCCATGAGCAGTTCTTC. Full variable domain (outside the CDR3, taken from reference TRBV9 and TRBJ2-1): DSGVTQTPKHLITATGQRVTLRCSPRSGDLSVYWYQQSLDQGLQFLIQYYNGEERAKGNILERFSAQQFPDLHSELNLSSLELGDSALYFCASSVTVHEQFFGPGTRLTVL.

The CDR3, as DNA: TGCGCCAGCAGCTTGGAGGGACACCCTGGTACGCAGTATTTT. Amino acids: CASSLEGHPGTQYF. The chain combines TRBV5-1 with TRBJ2-3, with D tentatively TRBD1 (6 bases). Trimming took 0 bases from V and 8 from J, leaving 13 bases between them. From germline, CDR1 is SGHRS and CDR2 YFSETQ. CDR3 size: 14 residues.

This rearrangement joins TRBV6-5 to TRBJ1-1; the D is unclear. V was shortened by 6 bases and J by 10 bases, with 9 bases between the two germline ends. Germline CDR1 is MNHEY and CDR2 is SVGAGI. This CDR3 comprises 10 residues. The CDR3 DNA reads as TGTGCCAGCAGAAACGGTGCAGCTTTCTTT. Amino acids: CASRNGAAFF.